This T cell receptor beta chain is drawn from a study of blood T cell repertoires in COVID-19. Overall study: COVID-19 samples, acute and convalescent, were from the United States, Italy and Spain.

V shed 1 base and J shed 4 bases, with 15 bases lying between them. The germline V gene encodes CDR1 SGHRS and CDR2 YFSETQ. This CDR3 spans 16 amino acids. Authors' analysis steps: Amplification of reference gene primers was used by the study to estimate nucleated cell counts. Profiled with immunoSEQ multiplex PCR; TCRdb holds only in-frame clones, not every one. V and J calls and clone size are copied from that table; D and trimming were computed from the DNA. The table shows about 100,000 clones, with roughly 92% occurring only once. The TCR was taken from a woman between 50 and 59 years old with COVID-19, enrolled during active disease. The J gene is TRBJ1-3, the V gene TRBV5-1, with D hard to call. The sample comprised peripheral blood. CDR3 loop: CASSLSEVGRGNTIYF. In DNA, the CDR3 is TGCGCCAGCAGCTTGTCTGAGGTCGGGAGAGGAAACACCATATATTTT.